The present entry profiles one T cell receptor beta chain with its context. This specimen includes other DNA sequences encoding the same CDR3. This record belongs to a study of cytomegalovirus exposure and HLA in healthy donors. Germline lookup yields CDR1 SGDLS and CDR2 YYNGEE. V was trimmed by 0 bases and J by 6 bases, leaving 10 bases between them. This CDR3 has 13 amino acids. The PCR ran on 60 Vbeta and 13 Jbeta primers. Clones were sequenced by immunoSEQ multiplex PCR, and TCRdb holds only the in-frame ones, with some missing. The data contain about 150,000 clones, roughly four fifths of them singletons.

The clonotype originates from a girl under 18 in good health and CMV-seropositive. The rearrangement uses TRBV9 and TRBJ2-7; weak D call: TRBD2 (5 bases). Material: PBMCs. The CDR3 sequence is CASSVGRVGEQYF. DNA for the CDR3: TGTGCCAGCAGCGTAGGGCGGGTGGGCGAGCAGTACTTC. The full variable domain, completed using reference TRBV9 and TRBJ2-7, is DSGVTQTPKHLITATGQRVTLRCSPRSGDLSVYWYQQSLDQGLQFLIQYYNGEERAKGNILERFSAQQFPDLHSELNLSSLELGDSALYFCASSVGRVGEQYFGPGTRLTVT.